This T cell receptor beta chain is drawn from a study of cytomegalovirus exposure and HLA in healthy donors. Clones were sequenced by immunoSEQ multiplex PCR, and TCRdb holds only the in-frame ones, with some missing. The sample has 50,000 to 80,000 clones; 75% to 90% are singletons. Study-level results: Clusters of TCRs from the first cohort tended to co-occur in the 95 to 150 validation repertoires (as a later analysis found).

The CDR3 sequence is 15 residues long. Trimming left V 2 bases short and J 2 bases short, with 10 bases between. CDR1 is MNHEY, CDR2 SVGAGI, per germline. Turning to this clone: Its antigen is unidentified.

Sequencing was performed on PBMCs. The clonotype originates from a woman aged 18-29 years in good health and CMV-seronegative. The V and J genes are TRBV6-5 and TRBJ1-3, with a possible D match to TRBD1 (6 bases). CDR3: CASSYSPGAGNTIYF. Written as DNA, the CDR3 is TGTGCCAGCAGTTACAGTCCAGGGGCTGGAAACACCATATATTTT.